This T cell receptor (beta chain) was identified in a study of blood T cell repertoires in COVID-19. The overall study: From the United States, Italy and Spain came samples of acute and convalescent COVID-19. T cells, B-cell-depleted T cells, or PBMCs supplied cDNA or gDNA.

Of note for this clone: A read error may account for a junction end that differs from germline.

CDR3 length equals 13 residues. Germline CDR1 reads LGHDT; CDR2 reads YNNKEL (reference sequence). Profiled with immunoSEQ multiplex PCR; TCRdb holds only in-frame clones, not every one. The sample has some 69,000 clones, under 95% seen once. This receptor was taken from a man between 60 and 75 years old with acute or convalescent COVID-19. The chain combines TRBV3-1 (or the pseudogene TRBV3-2) with TRBJ2-7; the D gene is possibly TRBD2 (7 bases). The material sequenced was peripheral blood. The CDR3 sequence is CASSQGTQGRGWF. CDR3 nucleotides: TGTGCCAGCAGCCAAGGCACTCAGGGGAGGGGGTGGTTC.